The 4 T cell receptor beta chains below were found in one sample sequenced in a study of beta chain features in type 1 diabetes. General observations from the study: In all four CD4+ subsets, TCRB CDR3 length was significantly, moderately reduced in type 1 diabetes.

Their specific antigens are unknown. Investigators reverse transcribed all isolated RNA, so they sequenced expressed TCRB transcripts. The protocol was immunoSEQ multiplex PCR, while the TCRdb copy is restricted to in-frame clones and leaves out a portion. Here the sample spans over 650,000 clones, 11% to 15% being singletons. The sequenced material came from naive CD4+ T cells from blood. These receptors all stem from a man aged 18 to 30 with type 1 diabetes.

This clone was found a few times. The gene calls are TRBV7-2 and TRBJ2-7; 9 bases map to TRBD2. The CDR3 loop spans 16 amino acids. V gave up 5 bases and J gave up 2 bases; unmatched junction bases: 10. CDR1 is SGHTA and CDR2 is FQGNSA in the germline V gene. CDR3 sequence (DNA): TGTGCCAGCAGCCCACCTGGCGGGAGGGCAGCCTACGAGCAGTACTTC. Protein: CASSPPGGRAAYEQYF.

In its sample, this clone was seen a few times. Other DNA sequences within the sample encode an identical CDR3. This rearrangement joins TRBV7-9 to TRBJ2-2; D not certain. V lost 1 base, J lost 5 bases, and 2 bases lay in between. CDR3 length: 12 residues. Germline V gene lookup returns CDR1 SEHNR and CDR2 FQNEAQ (reference sequence). This chain's CDR3 is CASSLETGELFF. The CDR3 DNA reads TGTGCCAGCAGCTTAGAAACCGGGGAGCTGTTTTTT.

The gene calls are TRBV6-1 and TRBJ2-3; D gene ambiguous. Germline CDR1 and CDR2: MNHNS and SASEGT. Between the trimmed V and J ends, which lost 4 bases and 3 bases, there was a span of 5 bases. This CDR3 has 12 residues. CDR3 sequence reads: CASSAKTDTQYF. CDR3 bases: TGTGCCAGCAGTGCGAAAACAGATACGCAGTATTTT.

This clone was observed a few times. The V gene is TRBV7-2, the J gene TRBJ1-6; tentative D call: TRBD1 (6 bases). From germline, CDR1 is SGHTA and CDR2 FQGNSA. This CDR3 is built from 13 residues. V shed 10 bases and J shed 7 bases, with 14 bases lying between them. The CDR3 is CAILQGLNSPLHF. The DNA of the CDR3 is TGTGCCATCCTACAGGGTTTGAATTCACCCCTCCACTTT.